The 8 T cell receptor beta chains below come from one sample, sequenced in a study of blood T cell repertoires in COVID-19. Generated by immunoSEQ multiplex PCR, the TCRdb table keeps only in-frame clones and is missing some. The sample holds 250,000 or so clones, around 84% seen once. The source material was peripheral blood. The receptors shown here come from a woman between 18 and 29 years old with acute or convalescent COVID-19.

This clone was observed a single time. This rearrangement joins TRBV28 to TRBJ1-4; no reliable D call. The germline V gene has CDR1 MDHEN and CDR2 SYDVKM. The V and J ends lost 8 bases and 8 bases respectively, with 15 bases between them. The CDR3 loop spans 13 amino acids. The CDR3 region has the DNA TGTGCCAGCCTCGCCGTGGCAGAAGAAAAACTGTTTTTT. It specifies CASLAVAEEKLFF.

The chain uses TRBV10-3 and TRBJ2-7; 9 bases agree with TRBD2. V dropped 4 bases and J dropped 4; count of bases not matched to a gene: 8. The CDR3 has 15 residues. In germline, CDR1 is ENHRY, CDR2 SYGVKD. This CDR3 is CAISAKTSGAYEQYF. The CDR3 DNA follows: TGTGCCATCAGTGCCAAGACTAGCGGTGCGTACGAGCAGTACTTC.

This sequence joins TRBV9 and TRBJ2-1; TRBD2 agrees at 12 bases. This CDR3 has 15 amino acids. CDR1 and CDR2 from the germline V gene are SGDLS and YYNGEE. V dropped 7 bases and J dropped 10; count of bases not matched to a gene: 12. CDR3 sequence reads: CASGPPSGRVREQFF. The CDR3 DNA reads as TGTGCCAGCGGGCCCCCTAGCGGGAGGGTCCGGGAGCAGTTCTTC.

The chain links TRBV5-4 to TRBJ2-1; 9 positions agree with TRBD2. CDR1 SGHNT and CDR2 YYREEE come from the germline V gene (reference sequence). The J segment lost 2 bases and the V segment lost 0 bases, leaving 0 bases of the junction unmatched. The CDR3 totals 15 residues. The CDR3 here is CASSLASGAYNEQFF. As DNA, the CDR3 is TGTGCCAGCAGCTTGGCTAGCGGGGCCTACAATGAGCAGTTCTTC.

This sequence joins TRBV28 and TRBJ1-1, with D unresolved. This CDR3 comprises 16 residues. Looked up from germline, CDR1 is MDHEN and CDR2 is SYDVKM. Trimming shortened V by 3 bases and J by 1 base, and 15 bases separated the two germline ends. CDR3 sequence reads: CASSLRVSGWNTEAFF. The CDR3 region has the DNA TGTGCCAGCAGTTTGAGGGTTTCGGGATGGAACACTGAAGCTTTCTTT.

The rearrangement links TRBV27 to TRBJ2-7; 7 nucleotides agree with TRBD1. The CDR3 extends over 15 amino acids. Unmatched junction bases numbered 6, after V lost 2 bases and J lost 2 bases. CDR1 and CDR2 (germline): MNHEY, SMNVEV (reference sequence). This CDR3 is CASSLITGAPYEQYF. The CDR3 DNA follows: TGTGCCAGCAGTTTAATAACAGGGGCACCCTACGAGCAGTACTTC.

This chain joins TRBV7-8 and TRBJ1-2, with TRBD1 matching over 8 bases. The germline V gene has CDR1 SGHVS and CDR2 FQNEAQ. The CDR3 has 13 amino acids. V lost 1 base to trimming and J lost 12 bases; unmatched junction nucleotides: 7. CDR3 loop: CASSLVGQAAHTF. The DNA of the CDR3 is TGTGCCAGCAGCTTAGTGGGACAGGCCGCCCACACCTTC.

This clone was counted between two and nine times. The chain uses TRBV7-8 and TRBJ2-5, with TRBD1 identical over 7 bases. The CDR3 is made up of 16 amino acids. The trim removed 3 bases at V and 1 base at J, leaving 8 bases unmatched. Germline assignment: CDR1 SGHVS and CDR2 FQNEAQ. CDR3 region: CASSFEPQGIQETQYF. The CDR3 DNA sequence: TGTGCCAGCAGCTTCGAACCACAGGGGATCCAAGAGACCCAGTACTTC.